The rows below give T cell receptor beta chains drawn from one sample of a study of CD8+ T cells in alopecia areata. This table comes from immunoSEQ multiplex PCR, and its TCRdb copy is limited to in-frame clones, with some not included. This repertoire shows approximately 210,000 clones, approximately 47% found once; its top ten account for approximately 2.9%. The sample here was CD4+ T cells sorted from blood, taken at approximately week 36, from a patient treated with tofacitinib. The receptors derive from a human donor with alopecia areata. Each CDR3 is given without its conserved first and last residue. A D gene is named only where the DNA matches it firmly.

j_call d_call v_call cdr3_aa
TRBJ1-1 - TRBV5-6 ASSVEGWTEAF
TRBJ2-5 TRBD1 TRBV5-1 ASSPGQGQETQY
TRBJ2-3 - TRBV30 AWSYQGGSTDTQY
TRBJ2-7 TRBD2 TRBV6-6 ASIPRTSGSRYEQY
TRBJ2-5 - TRBV2 ASSGGRETPLATQY
TRBJ1-1 - TRBV2 ASSMEGRSTEAF
TRBJ1-1 TRBD1 TRBV18 ASSAGTANTEAF
TRBJ1-1 TRBD1 TRBV29-1 SVDMGQGAHTEAF
TRBJ2-3 - TRBV6-5 ASSFRLSSGTDTQY
TRBJ2-1 TRBD2 TRBV7-2 ASSHRNGLAGEQF
TRBJ1-2 - TRBV23-1 ASSPLMVLHYGYT
TRBJ2-5 - TRBV18 ASSTERWETQY
TRBJ1-2 - TRBV9 ASSVAQGTGYT
TRBJ2-7 TRBD2 TRBV5-1 ASSTGTTAYEQY
TRBJ2-7 TRBD2 TRBV15 ATSKGSAGASGEQY
- - TRBV29-1 SVDGSANEQY
TRBJ2-1 - TRBV7-8 ASSLRFGYYNEQF
TRBJ2-5 TRBD1 TRBV7-2 ASSFEMGQVGEEGETQY
TRBJ1-1 - TRBV6-6 ASTTGPEAF
TRBJ1-1 TRBD1 TRBV4-3 ASSQAGTGSEAF
TRBJ1-2 - TRBV6-5 ASRRVDYGYT
TRBJ2-1 - TRBV30 AWSARRASYNEQF
TRBJ2-3 TRBD2 TRBV30 AYRTSGSSGTQY
TRBJ2-1 - TRBV5-4 ASSLDRRSYNEQF
TRBJ2-6 - TRBV13 ASNRNSGANVLT
TRBJ2-3 TRBD2 TRBV27 ASSGRTSGRMDTQY
TRBJ2-7 - TRBV30 AWSVLKGKGYEQY
TRBJ2-3 TRBD1 TRBV7-3 ASSHTPTGGEDTQY
TRBJ2-2 TRBD2 TRBV2 ASRGLAGGTGELF
TRBJ1-1 - TRBV7-9 ASSPRTGTTEAF
TRBJ2-7 - TRBV4-1 ASSRSPTSYEQY
TRBJ2-3 - TRBV30 AWSETPGTQY
TRBJ2-1 TRBD2 TRBV2 ASCRASGGGNEQF
TRBJ2-3 - TRBV6-5 ASSSLIVGTDTQY
TRBJ1-1 - TRBV6-5 ASSYDWAAVKAF
TRBJ2-3 - TRBV11-2 ASSMVGVETDTQY
TRBJ2-2 TRBD1 TRBV2 ASSTSTGGNTGELF
TRBJ1-3 - TRBV7-2 ASSLAPATGNTIY
TRBJ1-1 - TRBV5-1 ASSLETANTEAF
TRBJ1-4 - TRBV4-3 ASSQGGRDEKLF
TRBJ1-1 TRBD1 TRBV30 AWTTGVLNTEAF
TRBJ2-3 - TRBV30 AWSAKTDTQY
TRBJ2-7 TRBD2 TRBV28 ASSDLAGEYEQY